The rows below give T cell receptor beta chains drawn from one sample of a study of cytomegalovirus exposure and HLA in healthy donors. Sequencing used immunoSEQ multiplex PCR; TCRdb keeps in-frame clones, though not all of them. The sample lists about 160,000 clones; roughly 75% were seen once. Sequencing was performed on PBMCs. The receptor set was obtained from a female donor in good health and CMV-seronegative. The conserved cysteine and the conserved F or W are not part of the CDR3 here. The order of the fields is J gene, V gene, CDR3 protein.

j_call: TRBJ1-1; v_call: TRBV4-1; cdr3_aa: ASSQVVGLDAF
j_call: TRBJ1-2; v_call: TRBV4-2; cdr3_aa: ASSQDLDNFYGYT
j_call: TRBJ2-7; v_call: TRBV19; cdr3_aa: ASSIGASGVYEQY
j_call: TRBJ2-3; v_call: TRBV19; cdr3_aa: ASSALAGGADTQY
j_call: TRBJ1-1; v_call: TRBV18; cdr3_aa: ASSPLFTPNTEAF
j_call: TRBJ2-7; v_call: TRBV6-5; cdr3_aa: ASSSPGQTVYEQY
j_call: TRBJ2-1; v_call: TRBV7-2; cdr3_aa: ASSLAQGVPLGKNEQF
j_call: TRBJ2-1; v_call: TRBV29-1; cdr3_aa: SVEGDRGIEQF
j_call: TRBJ2-2; v_call: TRBV4-2; cdr3_aa: ASSQDVTRGYTGELF
j_call: TRBJ1-2; v_call: TRBV2; cdr3_aa: ASSRLYGYT
j_call: TRBJ2-1; v_call: TRBV29-1; cdr3_aa: SVVAGGPYNEQF
j_call: .; v_call: TRBV25-1; cdr3_aa: ASSALNEQY
j_call: TRBJ2-2; v_call: TRBV14; cdr3_aa: ASSQYGNTGELF
j_call: TRBJ2-2; v_call: TRBV4-1; cdr3_aa: ASSPYTGELF
j_call: TRBJ2-7; v_call: TRBV27; cdr3_aa: ASKVDGGAGVAYEQY
j_call: TRBJ1-2; v_call: TRBV6-6; cdr3_aa: ASSYEDSPNYGYT
j_call: TRBJ2-1; v_call: TRBV2; cdr3_aa: ASNLGLEYNEQF
j_call: TRBJ1-2; v_call: TRBV5-1; cdr3_aa: ASSPGTGPLLGYGYT
j_call: TRBJ2-1; v_call: TRBV18; cdr3_aa: ASSYTSGPYNEQF
j_call: TRBJ2-7; v_call: TRBV30; cdr3_aa: AWTKGPYEQY
j_call: TRBJ1-2; v_call: TRBV6-6; cdr3_aa: ASSYPRGSYT
j_call: TRBJ2-2; v_call: TRBV7-2; cdr3_aa: ASSLAGGNTGELF
j_call: TRBJ2-1; v_call: TRBV4-2; cdr3_aa: ASSKDPSGDYNEQF
j_call: TRBJ1-4; v_call: TRBV30; cdr3_aa: AWTRGLNEKLF
j_call: TRBJ1-4; v_call: TRBV6-5; cdr3_aa: ASTPTGSNEKLF
j_call: TRBJ2-5; v_call: TRBV4-2; cdr3_aa: ASSQEWGLAGGSLQETQY